This T cell receptor (beta chain) was recorded in a study of beta chain features in type 1 diabetes. Notes on the study in general: There was a moderate but significant shortening of TCRB CDR3s in all four CD4+ subsets of Type 1 diabetes patients. A greater similarity of naive, central memory and Treg TCRB repertoires was seen among patients than among healthy donors.

There are a few counts of this clone. Its specificity is not known. Expressed TCRB transcripts were sequenced because the entire RNA isolate underwent reverse transcription. Generated by immunoSEQ multiplex PCR, the TCRdb table keeps only in-frame clones and is missing some. The data hold about 180,000 clones, with about 13% observed a single time. Each sorted population was over 95% pure. Sequenced sample: central memory CD4+ T cells from blood. The TCR was taken from a woman aged 18-29 years in good health.

The CDR3 sequence is CASSSGRDNYGYTF. DNA of the CDR3: TGTGCCAGCAGCTCCGGACGGGATAACTATGGCTACACCTTC. The V call is TRBV7-2, the J call TRBJ1-2, with D unresolved. V lost 4 bases to trimming and J lost 1 base, with 10 bases between them. The length of the CDR3 is 14 residues. Germline-derived CDR1 and CDR2 are SGHTA and FQGNSA.